The 24 T cell receptor beta chains below were found in one sample sequenced in a study (dated by TCRdb to about 2015). Cells that were CD4+CD25+CD127-/low were the ones isolated as Tregs. The receptor library was made with 5' RACE. The sample was run on an Illumina MiSeq. TCRdb reprocessing: public reads trimmed at Q25 with fastp, clones called with MiXCR, in-frame beta chains kept. Here each entry gathers all rows of one CDR3 protein and keeps the most common genes and DNA. Here the sample has tens of thousands of distinct CDR3 sequences; about a fifth occur a single time. Clones ranked in the top ten supply about 4.5% of the sample. Sequencing input: Tregs sorted from a lymph node. These receptors were taken from a female donor with breast cancer.

The chain couples TRBV30 to TRBJ2-7; a possible D gene is TRBD2 (6 bases). The CDR3 is made up of 14 amino acids. Germline assignment: CDR1 GTSNPN and CDR2 SVGIG (reference sequence). Trimming removed 2 bases at V and 5 bases at J, with 16 bases between. The CDR3 DNA sequence: TGTGCCTGGAGTCCGGAGGGTCGGTCCCACGAGCAGTACTTC. Translating it yields CAWSPEGRSHEQYF.

This chain joins TRBV5-1 and TRBJ2-2, with 12 bases lining up with TRBD2. Trimming removed 3 bases from V and 8 bases from J; junction bases left unmatched: 8. The CDR3 spans 16 residues. Germline V CDR1 and CDR2: SGHRS, YFSETQ. The CDR3 DNA reads as TGCGCCAGCAGCTCCGCACTAGCGGGAGGCGGTGGGGAGCTGTTTTTT. Translated, it gives CASSSALAGGGGELFF. The full variable domain, rest sourced from reference TRBV5-1 and TRBJ2-2, is KAGVTQTPRYLIKTRGQQVTLSCSPISGHRSVSWYQQTPGQGLQFLFEYFSETQRNKGNFPGRFSGRQFSNSRSEMNVSTLELGDSALYLCASSSALAGGGGELFFGEGSRLTVL.

This clonotype has just a few counts. The chain is built from TRBV20-1 and TRBJ2-7; tentative D call: TRBD1 (7 bases). Germline CDR1 and CDR2: DFQATT and SNEGSKA (reference sequence). The germline V and J ends were trimmed by 1 base and 4 bases, with 11 bases remaining between them. This CDR3 comprises 13 residues. CDR3 nucleotides: TGCAGTGCTAGAGTCGCAGGGGGGTACGAGCAGTACTTC. Translation: CSARVAGGYEQYF.

A note on this clonotype: A clone one base away is much larger, so this may be a read error. V gene TRBV5-1 combines with J gene TRBJ2-1; D is perhaps TRBD1 (6 bases). The CDR3 has 14 residues. Germline CDR1 SGHRS, CDR2 YFSETQ. As DNA, the CDR3 is TGCACCAGCAGCTTACAGGGTCTCTCCAATGAGCAGTTCTTC. It yields the protein CTSSLQGLSNEQFF. The whole variable domain, remainder taken from reference TRBV5-1 and TRBJ2-1, is KAGVTQTPRYLIKTRGQQVTLSCSPISGHRSVSWYQQTPGQGLQFLFEYFSETQRNKGNFPGRFSGRQFSNSRSEMNVSTLELGDSALYLCTSSLQGLSNEQFFGPGTRLTVL.

This clonotype appeared a few times. The chain carries TRBV5-4 and TRBJ2-7; D possibly corresponds to TRBD2 (6 bases). This CDR3 comprises 16 residues. The germline V gene has CDR1 SGHNT and CDR2 YYREEE (reference sequence). V lost 4 bases, J lost 0 bases, and 17 bases lay in between. The CDR3 DNA is TGTGCCAGCAGCCTGTACGGGACTTACGACTCCTACGAGCAGTACTTC. The encoded protein is CASSLYGTYDSYEQYF. The whole variable domain, remainder taken from reference TRBV5-4 and TRBJ2-7, is ETGVTQSPTHLIKTRGQQVTLRCSSQSGHNTVSWYQQALGQGPQFIFQYYREEENGRGNFPPRFSGLQFPNYSSELNVNALELDDSALYLCASSLYGTYDSYEQYFGPGTRLTVT.

This clonotype came up a few times. A much larger clone differs by one base, so this may be a read error. The genes are TRBV24-1 and TRBJ1-2, with 8 bases fitting TRBD1. Trimming removed 6 bases from V and 0 bases from J; junction bases left unmatched: 11. Per the germline V gene, CDR1 is KGHDR and CDR2 is SFDVKD. The CDR3 runs to 17 residues. The DNA of the CDR3 is TGTGCCACCAGTAACACCGGGACAGGAGGTTCTAACTATGGCTACACCTTC. It yields the protein CATSNTGTGGSNYGYTF.

With regard to this clonotype: This may be a read error: a much more frequent sequence differs by one nucleotide. The gene calls are TRBV29-1 and TRBJ2-3, with unresolved D. The V gene's germline CDR1 is SQVTM and CDR2 ANQGSEA. The V end was cut by 7 bases, the J end by 4 bases, with 12 bases between. The CDR3 totals 12 residues. The CDR3 region has the DNA TGCAGCGCGCTGAGCTCGGCAGATACGCAGTATTTT. It is translated as CSALSSADTQYF.

This clonotype showed up many times. This chain connects TRBV21-1 to TRBJ2-7; the table's D call, TRBD1, was not checked against the DNA. TRBV21-1 is described as a pseudogene. CDR3 length: 18 residues. The CDR3 nucleotides read TGTGCCAGCAGCAGTCGGCCGAGTTCGTACAGGGGGCGCGGTGAGCAGTACTTC. Amino acid sequence: CASSSRPSSYRGRGEQYF.

This rearrangement joins TRBV4-2 to TRBJ2-3; 10 positions match TRBD1. Germline V CDR1 and CDR2: LGHNA, YNFKEQ. This CDR3 is built from 15 residues. Trimming cost V 3 bases and J 4 bases; bases outside gene matches: 4. Here the CDR3 DNA reads TGTGCCAGCAGCCAGGGACAGGGGAGCGCAGATACGCAGTATTTT. It yields the protein CASSQGQGSADTQYF.

J is TRBJ2-1 and V is TRBV4-1, with a possible D match to TRBD1 (5 bases). Trimming removed 2 bases at V and 2 bases at J, with 13 bases between. The V gene's germline CDR1 is MGHRA and CDR2 YSYEKL. This CDR3 comprises 16 residues. The CDR3 nucleotides are TGCGCCAGCAGCCAAATCAGGGATATTACCTACAATGAGCAGTTCTTC. Translating it yields CASSQIRDITYNEQFF.

This chain links TRBV2 with TRBJ2-7; TRBD2 matches at 10 bases. Germline V lookup: CDR1 SNHLY, CDR2 FYNNEI. Unmatched junction bases numbered 11, after V lost 4 bases and J lost 5 bases. This CDR3 contains 16 residues. This CDR3 is CASSGQGLAVGDEQYF. CDR3 bases: TGTGCCAGCAGTGGACAAGGACTAGCGGTTGGAGACGAGCAGTACTTC.

This clonotype has just a few counts. The chain employs TRBV15 and TRBJ2-5; possibly TRBD2 for D (7 bases). Looked up from germline, CDR1 is LNHNV and CDR2 is YYDKDF (reference sequence). Trimming pared 4 bases from V and 4 bases from J, leaving 16 bases between. The CDR3 sequence is 15 residues long. CDR3 in amino acids: CATSIASGGGETQYF. For the CDR3, the DNA is TGTGCCACCAGCATCGCTAGCGGAGGGGGAGAGACCCAGTACTTC.

This clonotype was counted a few times. The genes are TRBV4-2 and TRBJ1-5, with D possibly being TRBD1 (5 bases). CDR3 length: 14 amino acids. CDR1 is LGHNA and CDR2 is YNFKEQ in the germline V gene. The V end was cut by 4 bases, the J end by 4 bases, with 11 bases between. The CDR3: CASSRAGGNQPQHF. CDR3 coding DNA: TGTGCCAGCAGCCGGGCGGGGGGAAATCAGCCCCAGCATTTT.

This clonotype appeared many times. This chain connects TRBV27 to TRBJ2-4, with D maybe TRBD1 (6 bases). Trimming cost V 6 bases and J 1 base, with 10 bases left between them. The CDR3 loop spans 14 amino acids. Germline V gene data show CDR1 as MNHEY and CDR2 as SMNVEV (reference sequence). CDR3 amino acids: CASREQGAKNIQYF. CDR3 nucleotide sequence: TGTGCCAGCAGAGAACAGGGCGCCAAAAACATTCAGTACTTC.

A remark on this clonotype: At one boundary the junction diverges from the germline segment, which might be a read error. V usage is TRBV4-1 and J usage is TRBJ2-5; D remains ambiguous. CDR3 length: 16 amino acids. Germline V gene lookup returns CDR1 MGHRA and CDR2 YSYEKL. The DNA of the CDR3 is TGCGCCAGCAGCCAAACAACCGATACTTTTGGTCTTAGCCCTCACTTC. It is translated as CASSQTTDTFGLSPHF.

This sequence joins TRBV29-1 and TRBJ2-1; D might be TRBD2 (6 bases). Trimming took off 4 bases at V and 4 bases at J, with 14 bases between the two ends. CDR1 is SQVTM and CDR2 is ANQGSEA in the germline V gene. The CDR3 has 14 amino acids. This chain's CDR3 is CSVATSRAYNEQFF. DNA of the CDR3: TGCAGCGTTGCCACTAGCAGGGCTTACAATGAGCAGTTCTTC.

This clonotype occurred a few times. The V call is TRBV27, the J call TRBJ1-5; D is uncertain. The CDR3 runs to 13 residues. The V end was cut by 2 bases, the J end by 7 bases, with 9 bases between. The germline CDR1 and CDR2 sequences are MNHEY and SMNVEV (reference sequence). The CDR3 region is CASSLNWRQPQHF. The CDR3 DNA follows: TGTGCCAGCAGTTTAAATTGGCGGCAGCCCCAGCATTTT.

Judged by abundance, this clonotype is medium-sized (0.01 to 0.1%). The gene calls are TRBV7-8 and TRBJ1-2; unclear D gene. This CDR3 is 14 amino acids long. With 1 base removed from V and 1 base from J, the gap between germline ends came to 7 bases. Germline V lookup: CDR1 SGHVS, CDR2 FQNEAQ. The CDR3 reads CASSLDPNNYGYTF. CDR3 nucleotide sequence: TGTGCCAGCAGCTTAGACCCAAATAACTATGGCTACACCTTC.

This clonotype was observed a handful of times. The rearrangement uses TRBV5-1 and TRBJ2-3, with a tentative D call TRBD1 (6 bases). The CDR3 spans 14 residues. The germline gives CDR1 SGHRS, CDR2 YFSETQ. The V gene lost 5 bases and the J gene lost 2 bases, with 12 bases spanning the gap. In DNA, the CDR3 is TGCGCCAGCAGTCGTACAGGGAACACAGATACGCAGTATTTT. Translation: CASSRTGNTDTQYF.

The sample holds many counts of this clonotype. The chain couples TRBV4-1 to TRBJ2-2, with TRBD2 as a possible D gene (5 bases). The CDR3 sequence is 19 residues long. Germline CDR1 MGHRA, CDR2 YSYEKL. V lost 0 bases to trimming and J lost 0 bases, with 17 bases between them. CDR3 coding DNA: TGCGCCAGCAGCCAAGATTCCCTCCTCCGGAGGACGAACACCGGGGAGCTGTTTTTT. Its protein is CASSQDSLLRRTNTGELFF.

CDR3 loop: CASSQGDYNEQFF. The CDR3 nucleotides are TGCGCCAGCAGCCAAGGGGACTACAATGAGCAGTTCTTC. The V and J genes are TRBV4-1 and TRBJ2-1, with D unclear. Trimming took off 1 base at V and 3 bases at J, with 4 bases between the two ends. Looked up from germline, CDR1 is MGHRA and CDR2 is YSYEKL. The CDR3 contains 13 residues.

Remarks on this clonotype: A much larger clone differs from this one at a single base, so this may be a read error. The CDR3 does not end in the conserved phenylalanine or tryptophan, so this is likely a read error. The chain couples TRBV9 to TRBJ2-2; 7 bases fit TRBD1. Germline trimming cut 4 bases from V and 6 bases from J; bases unmatched to any gene: 6. This CDR3 is built from 14 residues. Germline CDR1 SGDLS, CDR2 YYNGEE. The CDR3 DNA sequence: TGTGCCAGCAGCATTCAGACAGGGTCCGGGGAGCTGTTTTCT. Its protein is CASSIQTGSGELFS.

Many counts were recorded for this clonotype. The chain carries TRBV5-1 and TRBJ2-7; 10 bases are a match to TRBD2. Germline loops: CDR1 SGHRS, CDR2 YFSETQ. The CDR3 has 15 amino acids. V dropped 3 bases and J dropped 2; count of bases not matched to a gene: 5. The CDR3 reads CASSSVLAGAYEQYF. In DNA form, the CDR3 reads TGCGCCAGCAGCTCCGTCCTAGCGGGGGCCTACGAGCAGTACTTC.

The CDR3 sequence: CASSQGLNNEQFF. The CDR3 coding sequence is TGTGCCAGCAGCCAAGGACTTAACAATGAGCAGTTCTTC. V usage is TRBV3-1 and J usage is TRBJ2-1; no reliable D call. The CDR3 has 13 residues. V lost 1 base, J lost 5 bases, and 6 bases lay in between. Germline-derived CDR1 and CDR2 are LGHDT and YNNKEL (reference sequence).